Below are 3 T cell receptor beta chains sequenced from a single sample in a study of blood T cell repertoires in COVID-19. The method was immunoSEQ multiplex PCR; TCRdb's version includes in-frame clones alone and lacks a portion of them. The table lists around 300,000 clones, 80% to 95% of them singletons. What was sequenced was peripheral blood. The receptor set was obtained from a woman aged 25 to 39 with COVID-19, enrolled during active disease.

The chain employs TRBV6-5 and TRBJ1-5, with TRBD1 as a possible D gene (6 bases). Germline CDR1 and CDR2: MNHEY and SVGAGI. The V end was cut by 6 bases, the J end by 2 bases, with 14 bases between. CDR3 length equals 15 residues. In nucleotides, the CDR3 is TGTGCCAGCAGCCTCCAGGGGTACGGCAATCAGCCCCAGCATTTT. This codes for CASSLQGYGNQPQHF.

The chain couples TRBV18 to TRBJ1-4; possibly TRBD1 for D (6 bases). The CDR3 extends over 13 amino acids. V lost 4 bases, J lost 8 bases, and 11 bases lay in between. Per the germline V gene, CDR1 is KGHSH and CDR2 is LQKENI. CDR3 loop: CASSQTGIEKLFF. Here the CDR3 DNA reads TGTGCCAGCTCACAGACAGGTATCGAAAAACTGTTTTTT.

This clone appeared a single time. The chain employs TRBV9 and TRBJ2-1; 8 nucleotides agree with TRBD2. J was trimmed by 3 bases and V by 4 bases; bases with no gene match: 3. Germline lookup yields CDR1 SGDLS and CDR2 YYNGEE. The CDR3 sequence is 14 residues long. The CDR3 DNA sequence: TGTGCCAGCAGCTTAAGCGGGAGCTACAATGAGCAGTTCTTC. This translates into CASSLSGSYNEQFF.